A selection of T cell receptor beta chains follows, all from one sample in a study of T cell repertoires in cytomegalovirus infection. These TCRs' antigens remain unknown. TCRdb called the reads again in MiXCR, with one record for every CDR3 protein. The sample gives tens of thousands of distinct CDR3 sequences, 20% to 25% of which show up once; around 70% is in the top ten. The specimen comprised CD8+ T cells from cultured PBMCs, sampled from culture after CMV antigen stimulation. The receptors stem from a human donor in good health (CMV status not recorded). Some clones in this sample may be carry-over from other donors' samples. CDR3s include the opening cysteine and the closing phenylalanine or tryptophan. The order of the fields is clone size, V gene, CDR3 length, J gene, D gene, CDR3 DNA, CDR3 protein. The D gene is left open where the match is weak. Size values are once, few and many counts, or a class for expanded clones, and some rows have none.

size: few; V: TRBV11-2; length: 15; J: TRBJ2-1; D: .; DNA: TGTGCCAGCAGCTTAGTCGGACGGGTTTACAATGAGCAGTTCTTC; CDR3: CASSLVGRVYNEQFF
size: many; V: TRBV14; length: 13; J: TRBJ1-4; D: .; DNA: TGTGCCAGCAGCCACTGGAGGGCTGAAAAACTGTTTTTT; CDR3: CASSHWRAEKLFF
size: .; V: TRBV7-2; length: 15; J: TRBJ1-2; D: .; DNA: TGTGCCAGCAGCTTACTAAACGGACAGATCTATGGCTACACCTTC; CDR3: CASSLLNGQIYGYTF
size: .; V: TRBV5-3; length: 17; J: TRBJ2-7; D: TRBD1; DNA: TGTGCCAGAAGCTTGGCCCTTTACAGGGGGCTAAATCTGAAGCAGTACTTC; CDR3: CARSLALYRGLNLKQYF
size: few; V: TRBV27; length: 14; J: TRBJ2-5; D: TRBD2; DNA: TGTGCCAGCAGTCCGACTAGCGGGCAAGAGACCCAGTACTTC; CDR3: CASSPTSGQETQYF
size: few; V: TRBV4-3; length: 14; J: TRBJ1-1; D: .; DNA: TGCGCCAGCAGCCAAGAAAACCTGAACACTGAAGCTTTCTTT; CDR3: CASSQENLNTEAFF
size: few; V: TRBV7-2; length: 16; J: TRBJ2-1; D: .; DNA: TGTGCCAGCAGTTTAGGTGACCTAACCTCCTACAATGAGCAGTTCTTC; CDR3: CASSLGDLTSYNEQFF
size: .; V: TRBV11-1; length: 17; J: TRBJ2-5; D: .; DNA: TGTGCCAGCAGCTTATTTGTTGGCGGAGAATTACAAGAGACCCAGTACTTC; CDR3: CASSLFVGGELQETQYF
size: few; V: TRBV7-3; length: 13; J: TRBJ1-1; D: TRBD1; DNA: TGTGCCAGCAGCCCCGGGACAGGGGTTGAAGCTTTCTTT; CDR3: CASSPGTGVEAFF
size: .; V: TRBV7-9; length: 18; J: TRBJ1-1; D: TRBD1; DNA: TGTGCCAGCAGCCCAGGGTGGGGACAGGGATTCATGAACACTGAAGCTTTCTTT; CDR3: CASSPGWGQGFMNTEAFF
size: .; V: TRBV7-9; length: 15; J: TRBJ2-7; D: TRBD1; DNA: TGTGCCAGCAGCTCGCGGGACAGGGAAACCTACGAGCAGTACTTC; CDR3: CASSSRDRETYEQYF
size: many; V: TRBV7-2; length: 15; J: TRBJ1-3; D: .; DNA: TGTGCCAGCACTTTTAACGTCCAAACCGGAAACACCATATATTTT; CDR3: CASTFNVQTGNTIYF
size: .; V: TRBV6-2/TRBV6-3; length: 17; J: TRBJ2-2; D: .; DNA: TGTGCCAGCAGTTACTCCCCCCGGGACACGAACACCGGGGAGCTGTTTTTT; CDR3: CASSYSPRDTNTGELFF
size: .; V: TRBV20-1; length: 16; J: TRBJ2-7; D: .; DNA: TGCAGTGCTAGAGATAGCGGCTCTCGCTCCTCCTACGAGCAGTACTTC; CDR3: CSARDSGSRSSYEQYF
size: .; V: TRBV25-1; length: 14; J: TRBJ2-7; D: .; DNA: TGTGCCAGCAGTGAGGTAGTACGGAGCTACGAGCAGTACTTC; CDR3: CASSEVVRSYEQYF
size: .; V: TRBV3-1; length: 14; J: TRBJ1-5; D: .; DNA: TGTGCCAGCAGCCCTCAGGGGAACACTCAGCCCCAGCATTTT; CDR3: CASSPQGNTQPQHF
size: few; V: TRBV7-9; length: 16; J: TRBJ2-1; D: TRBD2; DNA: TGTGCCAGCAGTTCCTCCGTTAGCGGGGGGGACAATGAGCAGTTCTTC; CDR3: CASSSSVSGGDNEQFF
size: .; V: TRBV6-6; length: 15; J: TRBJ2-5; D: .; DNA: TGTGCCAGCAGTTACTCGTATGGTTTCCAAGAGACCCAGTACTTC; CDR3: CASSYSYGFQETQYF
size: .; V: TRBV7-8; length: 16; J: TRBJ2-5; D: TRBD2; DNA: TGTGCCAGCAGCTACACTAGCGGAGCACCACAAGAGACCCAGTACTTC; CDR3: CASSYTSGAPQETQYF
size: once; V: TRBV14; length: 16; J: TRBJ2-5; D: TRBD1; DNA: TGTGCCAGCAGCCACCTTGGACAGGGGGCGAAAGAGACCCAGTACTTC; CDR3: CASSHLGQGAKETQYF
size: .; V: TRBV7-2; length: 15; J: TRBJ2-7; D: .; DNA: TGTGCCAGCAGCTTAGTAGACAGTTCCTCCTACGAGCAGTACTTC; CDR3: CASSLVDSSSYEQYF
size: few; V: TRBV2; length: 17; J: TRBJ2-2; D: .; DNA: TGTGCCAGCGGGGAGGACAATTCCCTCCCTTCGATCGGGGAGCTGTTTTTT; CDR3: CASGEDNSLPSIGELFF
size: few; V: TRBV7-2; length: 15; J: TRBJ2-7; D: .; DNA: TGTGCCAGCAGCTTACAACAAGGACCATCCTACGAGCAGTACTTC; CDR3: CASSLQQGPSYEQYF
size: .; V: TRBV4-1; length: 17; J: TRBJ2-1; D: .; DNA: TGCGCCAGCAGCCAATACCCCGACAGGAGCTCCTACAATGAGCAGTTCTTC; CDR3: CASSQYPDRSSYNEQFF
size: .; V: TRBV7-2; length: 15; J: TRBJ2-7; D: TRBD1; DNA: TGTGCCAGCAGCTTAGTGACAGGGGGTCGGTACGAGCAGTACTTC; CDR3: CASSLVTGGRYEQYF
size: .; V: TRBV28; length: 14; J: TRBJ2-2; D: .; DNA: TGTGCCAGCCAAGGGGGTCTGAACACCGGGGAGCTGTTTTTT; CDR3: CASQGGLNTGELFF
size: .; V: TRBV6-2/TRBV6-3; length: 13; J: TRBJ1-1; D: .; DNA: TGTGCCAGCAGTCACGACTGGAACACTGAAGCTTTCTTT; CDR3: CASSHDWNTEAFF
size: few; V: TRBV7-3; length: 15; J: TRBJ2-3; D: TRBD2; DNA: TGTGCCAGCAGCTTATCGGGGGGATCCACAGATACGCAGTATTTT; CDR3: CASSLSGGSTDTQYF
size: few; V: TRBV7-6; length: 18; J: TRBJ1-1; D: .; DNA: TGTGCCAGCAGCTTAGGGGTTCTGGGGACTCCGGCCCACACTGAAGCTTTCTTT; CDR3: CASSLGVLGTPAHTEAFF
size: few; V: TRBV10-3; length: 13; J: TRBJ2-6; D: .; DNA: TGTGCCATCAGTCCCGCAGGGGCCAACGTCCTGACTTTC; CDR3: CAISPAGANVLTF
size: .; V: TRBV4-3; length: 16; J: TRBJ2-5; D: .; DNA: TGCGCCAGCAGCCAAGAGGGCAGGACGCGCGTAGAGACCCAGTACTTC; CDR3: CASSQEGRTRVETQYF
size: few; V: TRBV7-2; length: 18; J: TRBJ1-1; D: TRBD1; DNA: TGTGCCAGCAGCTTGGAGACAGGGTCCCCGGCCATGAACACTGAAGCTTTCTTT; CDR3: CASSLETGSPAMNTEAFF
size: few; V: TRBV4-1; length: 17; J: TRBJ2-3; D: .; DNA: TGCGCCAGCAGCCAGACCCTCGGTCTAAACCCAACAGATACGCAGTATTTT; CDR3: CASSQTLGLNPTDTQYF
size: few; V: TRBV6-5; length: 17; J: TRBJ2-3; D: TRBD2; DNA: TGTGCCAGCAGTTACCTCCCCGGGGGGGGGAGCACAGATACGCAGTATTTT; CDR3: CASSYLPGGGSTDTQYF
size: few; V: TRBV7-9; length: 13; J: TRBJ1-2; D: TRBD1; DNA: TGTGCCGGAGCGGGACAGAATAACTATGGCTACACCTTC; CDR3: CAGAGQNNYGYTF
size: .; V: TRBV27; length: 16; J: TRBJ1-2; D: .; DNA: TGTGCCAGCAGTCCCGGACTCGGGGACGGAGGCTATGGCTACACCTTC; CDR3: CASSPGLGDGGYGYTF
size: .; V: TRBV7-8; length: 13; J: TRBJ2-5; D: .; DNA: TGTGCCACCCAAGGGGGGGTACAAGAGACCCAGTACTTC; CDR3: CATQGGVQETQYF
size: .; V: TRBV28; length: 17; J: TRBJ1-3; D: TRBD1; DNA: TGTGCCAGCAGTTTAGTGGGAACAGGGGTAACGGGAAACACCATATATTTT; CDR3: CASSLVGTGVTGNTIYF
size: .; V: TRBV6-1; length: 14; J: TRBJ2-7; D: .; DNA: TGTGCCAGCAATCTCCGGGACACCTATTACGAGCAGTACTTC; CDR3: CASNLRDTYYEQYF
size: .; V: TRBV27; length: 14; J: TRBJ1-1; D: .; DNA: TGTGCCAGCAGTTTTAGGGGGGAACGCACTGAAGCTTTCTTT; CDR3: CASSFRGERTEAFF
size: few; V: TRBV7-2; length: 17; J: TRBJ2-7; D: .; DNA: TGTGCCAGCAGCTTAGGGAGGAAGGGGATTCGTGGGAGAGAGCAGTACTTC; CDR3: CASSLGRKGIRGREQYF
size: .; V: TRBV12-3/TRBV12-4; length: 17; J: TRBJ2-7; D: TRBD1; DNA: TGTGCCAGCAGTTCTCACTTCCCACCGGGACAGGTGGGTCGGCAGTACTTC; CDR3: CASSSHFPPGQVGRQYF
size: .; V: TRBV6-1; length: 17; J: TRBJ2-1; D: TRBD1; DNA: TGTGCCAGCACCTTAACTAATGACAGGGTCCTCTACAATGAGCAGTTCTTC; CDR3: CASTLTNDRVLYNEQFF
size: .; V: TRBV27; length: 12; J: TRBJ2-3; D: .; DNA: TGTGCCAGCAGCCGGCCCACGGGAGCCCAGTATTTT; CDR3: CASSRPTGAQYF
size: once; V: TRBV7-8; length: 17; J: TRBJ1-1; D: .; DNA: TGTGCCAGCAGCTCCGACCAGGGGCAGAGGATGAACACTGAAGCTTTCTTT; CDR3: CASSSDQGQRMNTEAFF
size: .; V: TRBV4-1; length: 14; J: TRBJ2-7; D: TRBD1; DNA: TGCGCCAGCAGCCAGAAACAGGGGGCCTACGAGCAGTACTTC; CDR3: CASSQKQGAYEQYF
size: .; V: TRBV7-9; length: 14; J: TRBJ1-2; D: .; DNA: TGTGCCAGCAGCACCAGCCGGGAGAACTATGGCTACACCTTC; CDR3: CASSTSRENYGYTF
size: .; V: TRBV28; length: 16; J: TRBJ1-1; D: TRBD1; DNA: TGTGCCAGCAGTTTAAGCAGGGGGCGCGTGAACACTGAAGCTTTCTTT; CDR3: CASSLSRGRVNTEAFF
size: .; V: TRBV7-9; length: 15; J: TRBJ2-1; D: .; DNA: TGTGCCAGCAGCTTAGCGGGCACCTCTTACAATGAGCAGTTCTTC; CDR3: CASSLAGTSYNEQFF
size: few; V: TRBV7-2; length: 15; J: TRBJ2-1; D: .; DNA: TGTGCCAGCAGCTTAGAGTGGAACCCTTACAATGAGCAGTTCTTC; CDR3: CASSLEWNPYNEQFF
size: once; V: TRBV7-6; length: 16; J: TRBJ2-5; D: TRBD2; DNA: TGTGCCAGCAGCTTATGGTTGACTAGCGCCCAAGAGACCCAGTACTTC; CDR3: CASSLWLTSAQETQYF
size: .; V: TRBV12-3/TRBV12-4; length: 14; J: TRBJ1-4; D: .; DNA: TGTGCCAGCAGTTTGGGGGGTTTTAATGAAAAACTGTTTTTT; CDR3: CASSLGGFNEKLFF
size: .; V: TRBV29-1; length: 15; J: TRBJ1-1; D: .; DNA: TGCAGCGCAACTAAACTGGGACAAAAGAACACTGAAGCTTTCTTT; CDR3: CSATKLGQKNTEAFF
size: .; V: TRBV15; length: 13; J: TRBJ2-3; D: .; DNA: TGTGCCACCAGCAGTCTCGAACGTTATACGCAGTATTTT; CDR3: CATSSLERYTQYF
size: .; V: TRBV7-9; length: 16; J: TRBJ2-3; D: TRBD2; DNA: TGTGCCAGCAGCATGGGACTAGCGGGGGACACAGATACGCAGTATTTT; CDR3: CASSMGLAGDTDTQYF
size: .; V: TRBV7-2; length: 15; J: TRBJ2-2; D: .; DNA: TGTGCCAGCAGCCCCCCCGCCTTAAACACCGGGGAGCTGTTTTTT; CDR3: CASSPPALNTGELFF
size: few; V: TRBV6-2/TRBV6-3; length: 15; J: TRBJ1-5; D: .; DNA: TGTGCCAGCAGTTACCTTCTCATGGGCAATCAGCCCCAGCATTTT; CDR3: CASSYLLMGNQPQHF
size: .; V: TRBV12-3/TRBV12-4; length: 13; J: TRBJ1-1; D: .; DNA: TGTGCCAGCACTTTGGGGAGGGTCACTGAAGCTTTCTTT; CDR3: CASTLGRVTEAFF
size: many; V: TRBV29-1; length: 16; J: TRBJ2-1; D: .; DNA: TGCAGCGTTGAAGATCCTGACAGGAGCTCCTACAATGAGCAGTTCTTC; CDR3: CSVEDPDRSSYNEQFF
size: .; V: TRBV7-6; length: 11; J: TRBJ1-1; D: .; DNA: TGTGCCAGCAGCAGTGGCACTGAAGCTTTCTTT; CDR3: CASSSGTEAFF